The 2 T cell receptor beta chains given below trace back to one sample, sequenced in a study of beta chain features in type 1 diabetes. What was sequenced were expressed TCRB transcripts, since all of the isolated RNA had been reverse transcribed. Generated by immunoSEQ multiplex PCR, the TCRdb table keeps only in-frame clones and is missing some. The sample shows nearly 250,000 clones, around 65% of them seen only once. Sequenced input: naive CD4+ T cells from blood. These TCRs come from a man between 25 and 39 years old in good health.

This clone was seen only a few times. The V call is TRBV30, the J call TRBJ2-1, with D unresolved. The CDR3 runs to 13 residues. Germline lookup yields CDR1 GTSNPN and CDR2 SVGIG (reference sequence). V gave up 0 bases and J gave up 7 bases, with 10 bases separating them. The CDR3 sequence is CAWSVLLENEQFF. As DNA, the CDR3 is TGTGCCTGGAGTGTACTCCTCGAGAATGAGCAGTTCTTC.

This sequence joins TRBV30 and TRBJ2-1; 11 bases are shared with TRBD1. The V segment lost 1 base and the J segment 9 bases; nucleotides outside the gene matches: 8. The CDR3 is 15 residues long. The germline V gene has CDR1 GTSNPN and CDR2 SVGIG (reference sequence). For the CDR3, the DNA is TGTGCCTGGAGTGAACGGGGGACAGGGGGAAGTGAGCAGTTCTTC. It yields the protein CAWSERGTGGSEQFF.